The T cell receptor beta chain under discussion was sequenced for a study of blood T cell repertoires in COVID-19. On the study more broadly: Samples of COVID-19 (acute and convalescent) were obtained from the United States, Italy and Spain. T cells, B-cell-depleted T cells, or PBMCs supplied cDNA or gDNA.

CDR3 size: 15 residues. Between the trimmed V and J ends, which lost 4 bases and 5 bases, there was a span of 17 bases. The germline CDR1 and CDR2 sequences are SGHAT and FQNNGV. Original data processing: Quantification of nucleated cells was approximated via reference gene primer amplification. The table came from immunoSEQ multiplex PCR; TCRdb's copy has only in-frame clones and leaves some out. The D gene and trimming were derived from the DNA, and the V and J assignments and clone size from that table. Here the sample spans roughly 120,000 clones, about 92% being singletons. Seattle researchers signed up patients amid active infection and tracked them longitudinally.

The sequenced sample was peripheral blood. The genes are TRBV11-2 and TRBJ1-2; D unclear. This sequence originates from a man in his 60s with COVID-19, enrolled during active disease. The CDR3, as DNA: TGTGCCAGCAGCTCAACCCGAACTGCCAAATATGGCTACACCTTC. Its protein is CASSSTRTAKYGYTF. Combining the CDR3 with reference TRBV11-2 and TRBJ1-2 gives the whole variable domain EAGVAQSPRYKIIEKRQSVAFWCNPISGHATLYWYQQILGQGPKLLIQFQNNGVVDDSQLPKDRFSAERLKGVDSTLKIQPAKLEDSAVYLCASSSTRTAKYGYTFGSGTRLTVV.